These T cell receptor beta chains were read from a single sample in a study of blood T cell repertoires in COVID-19. TCRdb's copy holds only in-frame clones and misses some; the assay was immunoSEQ multiplex PCR. The table includes fewer than 350,000 clones, 65% to 90% detected once. Sequenced: peripheral blood. The receptors originated from a woman in her sixties or seventies with COVID-19, enrolled during active disease. CDR3s include the opening cysteine and the closing phenylalanine or tryptophan. A D gene is named only where the DNA matches it firmly. Clone size, where shown, is once, few, many, or a class for clones that have expanded.

TRBD1	-	TRBV7-2	TRBJ1-2	TGTGCCAGCAGCTTACCTGGACAGGGCGTTAACTATGGCTACACCTTC	CASSLPGQGVNYGYTF
-	-	TRBV5-1	TRBJ2-2	TGCGCCAGCAGCTTGATGGAGTCGAACACCGGGGAGCTGTTTTTT	CASSLMESNTGELFF
-	-	TRBV3-1/TRBV3-2	TRBJ2-2	TGTGCCAGCAGCCAAGATGGAGGGGGGGACGACACCGGGGAGCTGTTTTTT	CASSQDGGGDDTGELFF
-	-	TRBV6-1	TRBJ2-5	TGTGCCAGCAGTGAATGGCAAATACAAGAGACCCAGTACTTC	CASSEWQIQETQYF
-	-	TRBV11-2	TRBJ2-1	TGTGCCAGCACCTCCGTCGTGGGGAGCTCCTACAATGAGCAGTTCTTC	CASTSVVGSSYNEQFF
-	-	TRBV2	TRBJ1-3	TGTGCCAGCAGTCCGCAGGGGTCTGGAAACACCATATATTTT	CASSPQGSGNTIYF
-	-	TRBV5-8	TRBJ2-7	TGTGCCAGCAGCTTTTTAGACGAGCAGTACTTC	CASSFLDEQYF
-	-	TRBV7-9	TRBJ1-1	TGTGCCAGCAGTCCACTCCCGGTGATGAACACTGAAGCTTTCTTT	CASSPLPVMNTEAFF
TRBD1	-	TRBV5-1	TRBJ2-7	TGCGCCAGCAGCTACGCGCCGGGACAGGCCGTTTCGGTGGAGCAGTACTTC	CASSYAPGQAVSVEQYF
TRBD2	-	TRBV28	TRBJ2-1	TGTGCCAGCAGTTTTCGGGGGGGCCGGGATGAGCAGTTCTTC	CASSFRGGRDEQFF
TRBD2	once	TRBV27	TRBJ2-3	TGTGCCAGCAGTTCCTTCCATCCGCGCGGTCTAGCGGGGGGGCAGTATTTT	CASSSFHPRGLAGGQYF
TRBD2	-	TRBV18	TRBJ2-3	TGTGCCAGCTCCGGACTAGCGGGGGAGTCCACAGATACGCAGTATTTT	CASSGLAGESTDTQYF
TRBD1	-	TRBV27	TRBJ1-4	TGTGCCAGCAGTTTGGACAGGGGAAATGAAAAACTGTTTTTT	CASSLDRGNEKLFF
-	few	TRBV12-3/TRBV12-4	TRBJ1-1	TGTGCCAGCATGAGGGTTCAAACTGAAGCTTTCTTT	CASMRVQTEAFF
-	once	TRBV7-2	TRBJ2-3	TGTGCCAGCACCGCCGAAGCTAGCACAGATACGCAGTATTTT	CASTAEASTDTQYF
-	-	TRBV20-1	TRBJ1-6	TGCAGTGCTAGATCTTGGGAGTCCCTCCACTTT	CSARSWESLHF
TRBD1	few	TRBV7-2	TRBJ2-1	TGTGCCAGCAGCTCCTGGACAGGGGGTTTTGAGCAGTTCTTC	CASSSWTGGFEQFF
-	-	TRBV7-9	TRBJ1-2	TGTGCCAGCAGCGCCACACAAAGTTCCCACTATGGCTACACCTTC	CASSATQSSHYGYTF
-	-	TRBV6-2/TRBV6-3	TRBJ2-7	TGTGCCAGCAGTTATATCGAGTTCGGCGAGCAGTACTTC	CASSYIEFGEQYF
-	-	TRBV2	TRBJ2-7	TGTGCCAGCAGTGACCCTCAGGGTGCCACCTACGAGCAGTACTTC	CASSDPQGATYEQYF
-	-	TRBV5-6	TRBJ2-7	TGTGCCAGCAGCTTGGCTTTCCCAGATCCCTACGAGCAGTACTTC	CASSLAFPDPYEQYF
TRBD1	-	TRBV5-6	TRBJ2-7	TGTGCCAGCAGTTTAGGACAGGGGGAGGCCTACGAGCAGTACTTC	CASSLGQGEAYEQYF
-	-	TRBV3-1/TRBV3-2	TRBJ1-1	TGTGCCAGCAGCCGAGGGGGAGTAATGAACACTGAAGCTTTCTTT	CASSRGGVMNTEAFF
-	-	TRBV27	TRBJ1-6	TGTGCCAGCAGTTTATTCGCAGGCCTCTCCTATAATTCACCCCTCCACTTT	CASSLFAGLSYNSPLHF
TRBD2	-	TRBV7-6	TRBJ2-3	TGTGCCAGCAGCTTTAGCGGGGCGGCGTCAGATACGCAGTATTTT	CASSFSGAASDTQYF
-	-	TRBV24-1	TRBJ1-5	TGTGCCACCAGTGGGGAGACAAGCAATCAGCCCCAGCATTTT	CATSGETSNQPQHF
-	-	TRBV5-6	TRBJ1-6	TGTGCCAGCAGCTCCCTTTTTGATTCACCCCTCCACTTT	CASSSLFDSPLHF
-	-	TRBV28	TRBJ1-4	TGTGCCAGCAGTTTTCACGGGGTAGGAGAAAAACTGTTTTTT	CASSFHGVGEKLFF
-	-	TRBV5-4	TRBJ2-5	TGTGCCAGCAGCCCTCGACTAGTTGGTGAAGAGACCCAGTACTTC	CASSPRLVGEETQYF
-	-	TRBV24-1	TRBJ1-3	TGTGCCACCAGTGATTTACTAGGACTGGACAGCTCTGGAAACACCATATATTTT	CATSDLLGLDSSGNTIYF
TRBD1	-	TRBV4-1	TRBJ1-2	TGCGCCAGCAGCCAGGCAGCCGGGACAGGTTTCTATGGCTACACCTTC	CASSQAAGTGFYGYTF
TRBD2	-	TRBV9	TRBJ2-3	TGTGCCAGCAGCGTAAGTCTAGCGGGGGGGCCGGGAGATACGCAGTATTTT	CASSVSLAGGPGDTQYF
-	once	TRBV21-1	TRBJ1-5	TGTGCCAGCAGGGACCGGGAGAGGGGGGGAGATAGCAATCAGCCCCAGCATTTT	CASRDRERGGDSNQPQHF
-	-	TRBV7-9	TRBJ1-1	TGTGCCAGCAGCTTAGGACACTTGAACACTGAAGCTTTCTTT	CASSLGHLNTEAFF
-	-	TRBV12-3/TRBV12-4	TRBJ2-1	TGTGCCAGCTCTGGCGGGTTCTACAATGAGCAGTTCTTC	CASSGGFYNEQFF
TRBD1	few	TRBV5-1	TRBJ1-5	TGCGCCAGCAGCTTTTCCTCCGGGACAGAGCAGCCCCAGCATTTT	CASSFSSGTEQPQHF
-	-	TRBV28	TRBJ2-7	TGTGCCAGCAGTTTTGTAGTCTACGAGCAGTACTTC	CASSFVVYEQYF
-	few	TRBV4-1	TRBJ2-7	TGCGCCAGCAGCCAAGATGGGTACGCAGGGGCCTACGAGCAGTACTTC	CASSQDGYAGAYEQYF
-	-	TRBV24-1	TRBJ2-3	TGTGCCACCACTAATGGACAGCTCGAAACAGATACGCAGTATTTT	CATTNGQLETDTQYF
-	-	TRBV18	TRBJ1-1	TGTGCCAGCAGGGAGGGCACTGAAGCTTTCTTT	CASREGTEAFF
-	-	TRBV30	TRBJ1-5	TGTGCCTGGAGTGTACTAAGCAATCAGCCCCAGCATTTT	CAWSVLSNQPQHF
-	-	TRBV2	TRBJ2-7	TGTGCCAGCAGTGAATCTGGAGGGCGTTGGTCGGGGAACATGTACGAGCAGTACTTC	CASSESGGRWSGNMYEQYF
-	-	TRBV5-4	TRBJ1-1	TGTGCCAGCAGCAGCGCCGAGGGGGGGGACACTGAAGCTTTCTTT	CASSSAEGGDTEAFF